These 20 T cell receptor beta chains were sequenced from one sample in a study of cytomegalovirus exposure and HLA in healthy donors. The PCR contained 60 Vbeta and 13 Jbeta primers. The table came from immunoSEQ multiplex PCR; TCRdb's copy has only in-frame clones and leaves some out. Among under 150,000 clones, just over 70% were seen once, and the ten largest hold 2% to 3%. Material for sequencing was PBMCs. These receptors were collected from a woman aged 55-70 years in good health and CMV-seropositive.

The rearrangement links TRBV7-9 to TRBJ1-4; unclear D gene. Trimming took 3 bases from V and 6 from J, leaving 11 bases between them. From germline, CDR1 is SEHNR and CDR2 FQNEAQ (reference sequence). The CDR3 spans 14 residues. CDR3 sequence (DNA): TGTGCCAGCAGCTTGGCGATGACTGATGAAAAACTGTTTTTT. Its translation: CASSLAMTDEKLFF.

As DNA, the CDR3 is TGTGCCAGCAGCTGGGACAGGGGGCGAAGGGCCAAAAACATTCAGTACTTC. This translates into CASSWDRGRRAKNIQYF. The chain joins TRBV2 to TRBJ2-4; the match to TRBD1 covers 12 bases. The CDR3 runs 17 residues. The V segment lost 6 bases and the J segment 1 base; nucleotides outside the gene matches: 7. The germline CDR1 and CDR2 sequences are SNHLY and FYNNEI.

The chain uses TRBV5-4 and TRBJ1-2; D call uncertain. Trimming removed 0 bases from V and 0 bases from J, with 6 bases in between. Germline V gives CDR1 SGHNT, CDR2 YYREEE (reference sequence). CDR3 length equals 14 residues. The CDR3 spells CASSLGGTNYGYTF. CDR3 sequence (DNA): TGTGCCAGCAGCTTGGGAGGGACTAACTATGGCTACACCTTC.

This clone was seen a single time. V and J are TRBV6-1 and TRBJ2-1, with 8 bases identical to TRBD2. J lost 8 bases, V lost 7 bases, and 7 bases had no gene match. Germline CDR1 MNHNS, CDR2 SASEGT. The CDR3 is 13 residues long. CDR3 DNA sequence: TGTGCCAGCATACCGGGGGGGAGGGATGAGCAGTTCTTC. This codes for CASIPGGRDEQFF.

This chain links TRBV5-1 with TRBJ1-1; TRBD1 is a possible D gene (5 bases). The CDR3 covers 15 residues. V dropped 4 bases and J dropped 1 base, with 14 bases sitting between them. CDR1 and CDR2 from the germline V gene are SGHRS and YFSETQ. The CDR3 is CASSPGGAKNTEAFF. CDR3 coding DNA: TGCGCCAGCAGCCCGGGGGGAGCAAAGAACACTGAAGCTTTCTTT.

The chain has TRBV7-6 and TRBJ1-1, with D maybe TRBD1 (6 bases). Germline CDR1 and CDR2: SGHVS and FNYEAQ. V gave up 2 bases and J gave up 0 bases, with 13 bases separating them. The CDR3 totals 16 residues. The CDR3 nucleotides read TGTGCCAGCAGCTTAAGGACAGCGGGGGTGAACACTGAAGCTTTCTTT. As protein: CASSLRTAGVNTEAFF.

This chain links TRBV11-2 with TRBJ2-5; perhaps TRBD2 as D (7 bases). TRBJ2-7 explains the end of the DNA better; the J call may be wrong. The germline gives CDR1 SGHAT, CDR2 FQNNGV. The CDR3 spans 14 residues. In DNA form, the CDR3 reads TGTGCCAGCAGCTTAGGGGGGGGGCCCTACGAGCAGTACTTC. Translation gives CASSLGGGPYEQYF.

V gene TRBV4-1 combines with J gene TRBJ2-7, with D maybe TRBD1 (6 bases). V lost 11 bases and J 0 bases, leaving 14 bases between the germline ends. From germline, CDR1 is MGHRA and CDR2 YSYEKL. CDR3 length: 13 amino acids. The CDR3 spells CAPGGQSSYEQYF. The DNA of the CDR3 is TGCGCCCCCGGTGGACAGAGCTCCTACGAGCAGTACTTC.

The rearrangement links TRBV9 to TRBJ2-3, with 7 bases that match TRBD1. V was clipped by 7 bases and J by 0 bases; unmatched bases: 2. CDR1 and CDR2 from the germline V gene are SGDLS and YYNGEE. The CDR3 runs 13 residues. The CDR3 loop is CASGDRSTDTQYF. In DNA form, the CDR3 reads TGTGCCAGCGGGGACAGAAGCACAGATACGCAGTATTTT.

This clone was observed a single time. The chain uses TRBV25-1 and TRBJ2-5, with D possibly matching TRBD2 (6 bases). V dropped 5 bases and J dropped 2 bases, with 9 bases sitting between them. Germline V CDR1 and CDR2: MGHDK, SYGVNS. This CDR3 is 13 amino acids long. The CDR3: CASSFAGQETQYF. DNA for the CDR3: TGTGCCAGCAGTTTCGCGGGGCAAGAGACCCAGTACTTC.

This rearrangement joins TRBV19 to TRBJ1-2; D not resolved. This CDR3 is 15 amino acids long. Germline V gene data show CDR1 as LNHDA and CDR2 as SQIVND (reference sequence). The V end lost 1 base, the J end lost 1 base, and 10 bases lay between the germline ends. CDR3 sequence reads: CASSIGFQINYGYTF. CDR3 bases: TGTGCCAGTAGTATAGGATTCCAGATTAACTATGGCTACACCTTC.

The V call is TRBV5-1, the J call TRBJ1-5; 7 positions agree with TRBD1. This CDR3 is built from 16 residues. The germline V gene encodes CDR1 SGHRS and CDR2 YFSETQ. Trimming took 4 bases from V and 0 from J; bases not matched to a gene: 7. DNA of the CDR3: TGCGCCAGCAGCAGGGGGCCGTCCTATAGCAATCAGCCCCAGCATTTT. Residues: CASSRGPSYSNQPQHF.

This rearrangement joins TRBV6-6 to TRBJ1-1; 9 bases agree with TRBD1. J gave up 9 bases and V 3 bases, and 5 bases lay outside the gene matches. Germline values: CDR1 MNHNY, CDR2 SVGAGI (reference sequence). This CDR3 comprises 13 residues. CDR3 sequence reads: CASSYSGTGQAFF. The CDR3 DNA is TGTGCCAGCAGTTATTCCGGGACAGGGCAAGCTTTCTTT.

CDR3 nucleotides: TGCGCCAGCAGTGAGTCGGGGGGTCTTGGCGCAGATACGCAGTATTTT. Translation: CASSESGGLGADTQYF. The genes are TRBV10-1 and TRBJ2-3, with D tentatively TRBD2 (6 bases). Trimming removed 0 bases from V and 4 bases from J, with 14 bases in between. Germline lookup yields CDR1 WNHNN and CDR2 SYGVQD (reference sequence). CDR3 length equals 16 residues.

The J gene is TRBJ2-6, the V gene TRBV11-1, with D perhaps matching TRBD2 (5 bases). From germline, CDR1 is SGHAT and CDR2 FQDESV (reference sequence). This CDR3 spans 15 amino acids. V dropped 3 bases and J dropped 2 bases, with 8 bases sitting between them. The CDR3 nucleotides are TGTGCCAGCAGCTTTGGAGGTGCTGGGGCCAACGTCCTGACTTTC. Amino acids: CASSFGGAGANVLTF.

The chain combines TRBV18 with TRBJ1-1; 10 nucleotides agree with TRBD1. CDR1 is KGHSH, CDR2 LQKENI, per germline. The CDR3 covers 15 residues. The V gene end was trimmed by 1 base and the J gene end by 3 bases; junction bases not matched to a gene: 2. CDR3 coding DNA: TGTGCCAGCTCACCACGGACAGGGGGTGACACTGAAGCTTTCTTT. The encoded protein is CASSPRTGGDTEAFF. Using reference TRBV18 and TRBJ1-1 for the parts outside the CDR3, the full variable domain is NAGVMQNPRHLVRRRGQEARLRCSPMKGHSHVYWYRQLPEEGLKFMVYLQKENIIDESGMPKERFSAEFPKEGPSILRIQQVVRGDSAAYFCASSPRTGGDTEAFFGQGTRLTVV.

This clone was found once. The V gene is TRBV6-1, the J gene TRBJ2-3; 9 bases fit TRBD1. The CDR3 extends over 14 amino acids. Per the germline V gene, CDR1 is MNHNS and CDR2 is SASEGT. The J segment lost 0 bases and the V segment lost 11 bases, leaving 6 bases of the junction unmatched. This chain's CDR3 is CAGRTGDSTDTQYF. The CDR3 DNA sequence: TGTGCCGGACGGACAGGGGATAGCACAGATACGCAGTATTTT.

This clone was counted between two and nine times. The V and J genes are TRBV9 and TRBJ1-1; possible D gene TRBD1, 5 bases. Per germline, CDR1 SGDLS and CDR2 YYNGEE. Trimming left V 0 bases short and J 7 bases short, with 13 bases between. The CDR3 length is 14 residues. CDR3 sequence: CASSVDFQGLEAFF. As DNA, the CDR3 is TGTGCCAGCAGCGTAGACTTTCAGGGACTTGAAGCTTTCTTT.

In this sample, this clone turned up a few times. Likely a read error: the CDR3 ends without its conserved phenylalanine or tryptophan. The limits of the CDR3 on the DNA are not certain, so only TCRdb's listed CDR3 is given. This chain connects TRBV19 to TRBJ1-1; TRBD1 is the table's D call and was not checked against the DNA. Germline assignment: CDR1 LNHDA and CDR2 SQIVND (reference sequence). The CDR3 length is 9 residues, termini included. CDR3 in amino acids: CASSILGSN.

The V and J genes are TRBV6-1 and TRBJ1-2; tentative D call: TRBD1 (5 bases). Germline V gives CDR1 MNHNS, CDR2 SASEGT. The CDR3 spans 15 residues. Trimming left V 7 bases short and J 2 bases short, with 17 bases between. The DNA of the CDR3 is TGTGCCAGCAACAACCCCAGGGCCCAAAACTATGGCTACACCTTC. Translated: CASNNPRAQNYGYTF.